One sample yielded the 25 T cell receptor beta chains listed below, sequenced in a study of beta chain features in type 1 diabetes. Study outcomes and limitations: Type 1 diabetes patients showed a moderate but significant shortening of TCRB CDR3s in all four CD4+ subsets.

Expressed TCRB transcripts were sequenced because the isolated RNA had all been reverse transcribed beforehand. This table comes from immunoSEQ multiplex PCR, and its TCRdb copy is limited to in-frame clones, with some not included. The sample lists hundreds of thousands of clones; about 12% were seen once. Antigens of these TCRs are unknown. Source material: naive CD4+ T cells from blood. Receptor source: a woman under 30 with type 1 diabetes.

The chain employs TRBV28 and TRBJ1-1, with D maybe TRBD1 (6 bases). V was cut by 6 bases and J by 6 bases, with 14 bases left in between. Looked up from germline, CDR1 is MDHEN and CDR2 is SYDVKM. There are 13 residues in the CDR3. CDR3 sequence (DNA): TGTGCCAGCAGCACCCCAGGGGTCTCTGAAGCTTTCTTT. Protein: CASSTPGVSEAFF.

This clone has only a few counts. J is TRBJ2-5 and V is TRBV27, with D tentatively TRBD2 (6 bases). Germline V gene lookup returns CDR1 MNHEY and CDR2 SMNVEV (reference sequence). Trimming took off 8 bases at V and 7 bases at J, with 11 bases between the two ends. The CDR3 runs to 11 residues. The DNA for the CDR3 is TGTGCCAGCGGGACCGGGGGGACCCAGTACTTC. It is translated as CASGTGGTQYF.

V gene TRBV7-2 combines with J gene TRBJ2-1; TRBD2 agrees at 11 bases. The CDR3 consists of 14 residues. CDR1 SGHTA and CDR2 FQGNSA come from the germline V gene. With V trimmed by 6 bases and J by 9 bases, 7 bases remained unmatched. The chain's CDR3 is CASSKLAGALEQFF. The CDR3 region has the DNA TGTGCCAGCAGTAAACTAGCGGGAGCTCTTGAGCAGTTCTTC.

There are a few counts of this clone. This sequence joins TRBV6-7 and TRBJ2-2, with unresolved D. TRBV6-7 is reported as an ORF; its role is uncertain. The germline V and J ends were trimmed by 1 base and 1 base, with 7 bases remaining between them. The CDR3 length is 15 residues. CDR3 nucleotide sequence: TGTGCCAGCAGTTACTGGTCAGAGAACACCGGGGAGCTGTTTTTT. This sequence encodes CASSYWSENTGELFF.

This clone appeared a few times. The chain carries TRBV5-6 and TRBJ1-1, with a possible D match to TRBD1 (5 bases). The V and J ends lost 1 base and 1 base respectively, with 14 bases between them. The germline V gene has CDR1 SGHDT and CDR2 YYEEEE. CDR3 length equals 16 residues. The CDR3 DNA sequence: TGTGCCAGCAGCTTGTGGACACCCATGGGGAACACTGAAGCTTTCTTT. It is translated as CASSLWTPMGNTEAFF.

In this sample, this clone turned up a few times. The CDR3 sequence: CASSQDFTSGTDTQYF. The CDR3 nucleotides read TGCGCCAGCAGCCAAGACTTTACTAGCGGCACAGATACGCAGTATTTT. This chain uses TRBV4-3 with TRBJ2-3; 7 bases agree with TRBD2. The CDR3 spans 16 residues. Germline V gene lookup returns CDR1 LGHNA and CDR2 YSLEER. Germline trimming cut 0 bases from V and 1 base from J; bases unmatched to any gene: 4.

CDR3 residues: CAWMRSSNTGELFF. CDR3 nucleotide sequence: TGTGCCTGGATGAGGAGTTCGAACACCGGGGAGCTGTTTTTT. The chain recombines TRBV30 with TRBJ2-2, with unresolved D. Trimming took off 4 bases at V and 0 bases at J, with 9 bases between the two ends. Germline V gene data show CDR1 as GTSNPN and CDR2 as SVGIG (reference sequence). The CDR3 extends over 14 amino acids.

CDR3 bases: TGTGCCAGCAGCCACCAAACTAGCGGCTGGGGCAATGAGCAGTTCTTC. Translating gives CASSHQTSGWGNEQFF. This rearrangement joins TRBV14 to TRBJ2-1; 8 bases agree with TRBD2. V was clipped by 3 bases and J by 6 bases; unmatched bases: 10. This CDR3 is built from 16 residues. The V gene's germline CDR1 is SGHDN and CDR2 FVKESK.

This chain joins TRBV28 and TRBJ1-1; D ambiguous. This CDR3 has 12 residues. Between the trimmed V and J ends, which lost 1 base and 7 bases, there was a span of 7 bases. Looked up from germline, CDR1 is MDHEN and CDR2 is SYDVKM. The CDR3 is CASSLSRVEAFF. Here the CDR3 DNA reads TGTGCCAGCAGTTTATCTCGCGTTGAAGCTTTCTTT.

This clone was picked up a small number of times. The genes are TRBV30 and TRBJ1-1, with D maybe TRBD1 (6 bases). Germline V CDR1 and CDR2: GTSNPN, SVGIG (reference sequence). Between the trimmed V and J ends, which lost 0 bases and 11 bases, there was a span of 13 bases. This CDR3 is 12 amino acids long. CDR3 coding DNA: TGTGCCTGGAGTGTAGGGGGTGGGGAGGCTTTCTTT. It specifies CAWSVGGGEAFF.

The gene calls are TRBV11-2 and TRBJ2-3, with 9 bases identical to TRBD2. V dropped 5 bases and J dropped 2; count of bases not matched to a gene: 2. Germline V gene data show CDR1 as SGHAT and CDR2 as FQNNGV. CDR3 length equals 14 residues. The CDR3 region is CASSPSGITDTQYF. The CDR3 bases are TGTGCCAGCAGCCCTAGCGGGATCACAGATACGCAGTATTTT.

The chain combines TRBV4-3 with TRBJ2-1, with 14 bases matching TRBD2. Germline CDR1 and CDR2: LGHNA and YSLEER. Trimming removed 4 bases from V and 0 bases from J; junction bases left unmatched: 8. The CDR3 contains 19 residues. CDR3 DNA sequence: TGCGCCAGCAGCCGGGGACTAGCGGGGGCGTCCCCCTCCTACAATGAGCAGTTCTTC. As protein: CASSRGLAGASPSYNEQFF.

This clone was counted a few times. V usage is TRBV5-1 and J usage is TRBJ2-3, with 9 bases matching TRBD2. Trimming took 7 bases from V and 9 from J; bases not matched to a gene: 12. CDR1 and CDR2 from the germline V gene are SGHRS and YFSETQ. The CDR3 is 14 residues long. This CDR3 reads CASALVPSGETQYF. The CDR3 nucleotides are TGCGCCAGCGCCTTAGTTCCTAGCGGGGAGACGCAGTATTTT.

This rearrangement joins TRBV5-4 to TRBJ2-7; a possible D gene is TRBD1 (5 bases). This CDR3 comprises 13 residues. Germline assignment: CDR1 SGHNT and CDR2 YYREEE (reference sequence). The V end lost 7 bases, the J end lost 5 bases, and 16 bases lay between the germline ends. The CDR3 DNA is TGTGCCAGCCACAGACAGCCCCCTGACGAGCAGTACTTC. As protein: CASHRQPPDEQYF. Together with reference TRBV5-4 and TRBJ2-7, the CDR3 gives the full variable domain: ETGVTQSPTHLIKTRGQQVTLRCSSQSGHNTVSWYQQALGQGPQFIFQYYREEENGRGNFPPRFSGLQFPNYSSELNVNALELDDSALYLCASHRQPPDEQYFGPGTRLTVT.

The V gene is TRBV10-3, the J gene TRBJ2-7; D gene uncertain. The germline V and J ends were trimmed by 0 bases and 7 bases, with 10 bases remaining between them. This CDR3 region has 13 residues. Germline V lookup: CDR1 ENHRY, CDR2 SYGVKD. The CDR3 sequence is CAISESLAGEQYF. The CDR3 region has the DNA TGTGCCATCAGTGAGTCGTTAGCTGGGGAGCAGTACTTC.

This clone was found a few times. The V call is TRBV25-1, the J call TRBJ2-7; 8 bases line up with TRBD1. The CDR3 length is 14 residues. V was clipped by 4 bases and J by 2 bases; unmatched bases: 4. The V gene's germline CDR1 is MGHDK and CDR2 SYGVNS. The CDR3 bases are TGTGCCAGCAGTGGCGGACAGGGCCCCTACGAGCAGTACTTC. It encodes CASSGGQGPYEQYF.

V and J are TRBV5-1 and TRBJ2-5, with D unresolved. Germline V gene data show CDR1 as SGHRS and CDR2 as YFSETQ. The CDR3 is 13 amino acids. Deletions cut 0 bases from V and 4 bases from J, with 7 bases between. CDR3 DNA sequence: TGCGCCAGCAGCTTGGCCAGGTCAGAGACCCAGTACTTC. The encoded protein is CASSLARSETQYF.

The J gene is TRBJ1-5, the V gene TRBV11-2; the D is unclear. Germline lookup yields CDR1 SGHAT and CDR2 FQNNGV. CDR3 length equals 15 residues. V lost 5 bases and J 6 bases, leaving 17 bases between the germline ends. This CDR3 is CASSPPTGVLQPQHF. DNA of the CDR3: TGTGCCAGCAGCCCCCCGACCGGGGTCCTTCAGCCCCAGCATTTT.

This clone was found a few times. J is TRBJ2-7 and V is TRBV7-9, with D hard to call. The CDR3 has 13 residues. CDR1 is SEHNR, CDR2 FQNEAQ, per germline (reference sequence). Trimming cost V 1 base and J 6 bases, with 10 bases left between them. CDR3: CASSLGGAPEQYF. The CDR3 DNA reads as TGTGCCAGCAGCTTAGGAGGCGCCCCCGAGCAGTACTTC.

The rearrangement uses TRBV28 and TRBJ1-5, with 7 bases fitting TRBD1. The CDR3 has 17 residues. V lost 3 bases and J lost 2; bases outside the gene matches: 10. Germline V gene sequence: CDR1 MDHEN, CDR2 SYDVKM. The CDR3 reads CASSLRQVGTGNQPQHF. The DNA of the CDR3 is TGTGCCAGCAGTTTGCGTCAGGTTGGGACAGGCAATCAGCCCCAGCATTTT. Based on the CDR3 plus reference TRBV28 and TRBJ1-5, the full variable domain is DVKVTQSSRYLVKRTGEKVFLECVQDMDHENMFWYRQDPGLGLRLIYFSYDVKMKEKGDIPEGYSVSREKKERFSLILESASTNQTSMYLCASSLRQVGTGNQPQHFGDGTRLSIL.

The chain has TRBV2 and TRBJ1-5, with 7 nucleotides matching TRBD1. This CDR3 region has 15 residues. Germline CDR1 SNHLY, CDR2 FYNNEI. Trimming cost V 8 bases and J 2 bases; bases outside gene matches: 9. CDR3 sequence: CASSGTARGNQPQHF. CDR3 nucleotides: TGTGCCAGCTCCGGGACAGCCCGAGGCAATCAGCCCCAGCATTTT.

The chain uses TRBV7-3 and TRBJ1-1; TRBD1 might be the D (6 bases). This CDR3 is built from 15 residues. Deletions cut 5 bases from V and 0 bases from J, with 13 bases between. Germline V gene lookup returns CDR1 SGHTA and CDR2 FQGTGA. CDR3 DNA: TGTGCCAGCAGCCCGGGTGGGGGCATGAACACTGAAGCTTTCTTT. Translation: CASSPGGGMNTEAFF.

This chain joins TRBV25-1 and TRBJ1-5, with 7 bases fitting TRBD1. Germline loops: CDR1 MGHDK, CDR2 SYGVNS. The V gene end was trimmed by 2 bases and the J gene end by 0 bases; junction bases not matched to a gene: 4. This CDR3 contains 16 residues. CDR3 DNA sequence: TGTGCCAGCAGTGAACCAGGGGGAGGTAGCAATCAGCCCCAGCATTTT. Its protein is CASSEPGGGSNQPQHF.

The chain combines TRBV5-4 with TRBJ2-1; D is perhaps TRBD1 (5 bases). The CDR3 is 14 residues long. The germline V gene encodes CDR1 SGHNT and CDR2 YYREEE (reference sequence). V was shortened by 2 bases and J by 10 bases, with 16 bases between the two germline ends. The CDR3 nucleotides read TGTGCCAGCAGCTTATACAGGCCGGAGACGGAGCAGTTCTTC. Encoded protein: CASSLYRPETEQFF.

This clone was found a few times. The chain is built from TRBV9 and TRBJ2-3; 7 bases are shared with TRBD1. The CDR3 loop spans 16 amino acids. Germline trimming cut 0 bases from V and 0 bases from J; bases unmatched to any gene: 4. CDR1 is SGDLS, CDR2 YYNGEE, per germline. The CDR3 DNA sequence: TGTGCCAGCAGCGTAGTAGGGACAGCCAGCACAGATACGCAGTATTTT. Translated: CASSVVGTASTDTQYF.